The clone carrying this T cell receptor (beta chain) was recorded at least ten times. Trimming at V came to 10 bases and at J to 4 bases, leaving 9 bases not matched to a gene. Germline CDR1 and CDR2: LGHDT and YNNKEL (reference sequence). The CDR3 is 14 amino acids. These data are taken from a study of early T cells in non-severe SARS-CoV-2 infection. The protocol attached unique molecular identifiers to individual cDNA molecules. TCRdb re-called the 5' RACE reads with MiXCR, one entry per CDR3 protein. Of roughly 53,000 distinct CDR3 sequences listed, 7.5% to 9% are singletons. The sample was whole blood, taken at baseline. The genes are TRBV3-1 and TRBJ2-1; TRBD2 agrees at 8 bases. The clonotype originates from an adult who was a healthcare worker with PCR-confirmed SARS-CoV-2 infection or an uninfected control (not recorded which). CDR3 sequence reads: CATSGTRVYNEQFF. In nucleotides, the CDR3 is TGTGCCACCTCCGGGACTAGAGTTTACAATGAGCAGTTCTTC.